This T cell receptor (beta chain) is drawn from a study of early T cells in non-severe SARS-CoV-2 infection. Trimming cost V 4 bases and J 7 bases; bases outside gene matches: 12. CDR3 length: 16 residues. The V gene's germline CDR1 is SGHDN and CDR2 FVKESK. TCRdb reprocessed the 5' RACE reads with MiXCR, giving one entry per CDR3 protein. This sample has about 64,000 distinct CDR3 sequences, with roughly 12% found just once. This clonotype was observed at least ten times. The sequence derives from an adult who was a healthcare worker with PCR-confirmed SARS-CoV-2 infection or an uninfected control (not recorded which). The rearrangement uses TRBV14 and TRBJ2-1, with TRBD2 matching 8 bases. The sequencing here drew on whole blood, taken at baseline. The CDR3 nucleotides are TGTGCCAGCAGCCCCCTAGAGTTCGGGGGGGGTAATGAGCAGTTCTTC. Amino acids: CASSPLEFGGGNEQFF.